This TCR beta chain was identified in a study of cytomegalovirus exposure and HLA in healthy donors. The study ran its PCR with 60 Vbeta and 13 Jbeta primers. Measured with immunoSEQ multiplex PCR; TCRdb has only the in-frame clones, and not every one. The sample consists of about 130,000 clones, over 15% of them appearing once. This clone was found a few times. V was pared by 2 bases and J by 7 bases, with 12 bases between. CDR3 length equals 13 residues. CDR1 MNHNS and CDR2 SASEGT come from the germline V gene. The sequencing sample was made of PBMCs. This receptor was identified in a female donor in good health and CMV-seropositive. The V and J genes are TRBV6-1 and TRBJ2-7; no firm D call. The CDR3 coding sequence is TGTGCCAGCAGTGAACTCGTTTCTACGGAGCAGTACTTC. Its translation is CASSELVSTEQYF.